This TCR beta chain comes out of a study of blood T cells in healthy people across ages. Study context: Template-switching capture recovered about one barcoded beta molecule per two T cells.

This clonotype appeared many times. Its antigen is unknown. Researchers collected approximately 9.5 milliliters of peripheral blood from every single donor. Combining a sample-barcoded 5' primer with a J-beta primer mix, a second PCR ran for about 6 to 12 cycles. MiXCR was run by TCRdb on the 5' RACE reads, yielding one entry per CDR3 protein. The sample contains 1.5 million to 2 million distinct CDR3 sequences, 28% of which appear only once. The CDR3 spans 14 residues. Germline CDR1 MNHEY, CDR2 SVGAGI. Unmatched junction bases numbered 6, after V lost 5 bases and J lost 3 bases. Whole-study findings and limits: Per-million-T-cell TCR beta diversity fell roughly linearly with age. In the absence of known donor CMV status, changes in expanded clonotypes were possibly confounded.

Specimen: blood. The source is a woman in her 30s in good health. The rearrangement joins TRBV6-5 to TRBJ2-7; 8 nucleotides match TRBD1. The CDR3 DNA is TGTGCCAGCAGTCCGGACAGGGATATCTACGAGCAGTACTTC. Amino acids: CASSPDRDIYEQYF.